This TCR beta chain derives from a study of radiation and T cells in renal cell carcinoma. Assay used: immunoSEQ multiplex PCR; TCRdb lists only in-frame clones, some missing. The table shows some 130,000 clones, with about 81% occurring only once. This clone was detected only a few times. Sample time point: blood 2 weeks post-SBRT. Treatment defined: 15 Gy SBRT to primary tumor, nephrectomy 4 weeks later. The ends lost 2 bases at V and 8 bases at J; junction bases unmatched: 3. This CDR3 region has 15 residues. Germline V lookup: CDR1 ENHRY, CDR2 SYGVKD. The chain combines TRBV10-3 with TRBJ2-1; TRBD2 matches 13 bases. This TCR derives from a woman in her sixties or seventies with renal cell carcinoma. The specimen comprised blood, sampled from a patient whose treatment included radiotherapy and nephrectomy. This CDR3 is CAISEGTSGAYEQFF. For the CDR3, the DNA is TGTGCCATCAGTGAGGGGACTAGCGGGGCCTATGAGCAGTTCTTC.